Listed below are T cell receptor beta chains from one sample, sequenced in a study of blood T cells in healthy people across ages. TCRdb used MiXCR to reprocess the 5' RACE reads, holding one entry per CDR3 protein. The table shows approximately 810,000 distinct CDR3 sequences, with 25% to 30% occurring only once. Specimen: blood. These receptors were collected from a woman older than 75 in good health. Both conserved end residues are part of each CDR3. A D gene is named only where the DNA matches it firmly. Rows give clone size only sometimes, using once, few, many, or a class for an expanded clone.

NA | NA | TRBJ2-5 | TRBV30 | TGTGCCTGGAGTTCGTGGTCGTTCGGGATAGGCCAAGAGACCCAGTACTTC | CAWSSWSFGIGQETQYF
few | NA | TRBJ2-1 | TRBV11-2 | TGTGCCAGCAGCTTAGAATCTGGGGCAGGGCAGTTCTTC | CASSLESGAGQFF
many | NA | TRBJ2-7 | TRBV14 | TGTGCCAGCAGCCCACAGGGTGGCTCCTACGAGCAGTACTTC | CASSPQGGSYEQYF
many | TRBD1 | TRBJ1-5 | TRBV20-1 | TGCAGTGCGGCCCGACAGGGAAACAATCAGCCCCAGCATTTT | CSAARQGNNQPQHF
NA | TRBD2 | TRBJ2-5 | TRBV5-1 | TGCGCCAGCAGTCTTCCTAGCGGGGGCCAACAAGAGACCCAGTACTTC | CASSLPSGGQQETQYF
NA | NA | TRBJ1-1 | TRBV20-1 | TGCAGTGCTAGATCCCTTCCGAACACTGAAGCTTTCTTT | CSARSLPNTEAFF
NA | NA | TRBJ2-1 | TRBV7-9 | TGTGCCAGCAGCCCGCCGGGGGGCGTCATCAATGAGCAGTTCTTC | CASSPPGGVINEQFF
NA | TRBD2 | TRBJ2-1 | TRBV20-1 | TGCAGTGCTCAGACTAGCGGGGAAGTCGATGAGCAGTTCTTC | CSAQTSGEVDEQFF
many | NA | TRBJ2-5 | TRBV3-1 | TGTGCCAGCAGCTTCCTGGGACTCGTGGAGACCCAGTACTTC | CASSFLGLVETQYF
many | NA | TRBJ2-6 | TRBV11-2 | TGTGCCAGCAGCTTTGGAGGGTACCGGGCCAACGTCCTGACTTTC | CASSFGGYRANVLTF
few | NA | TRBJ1-5 | TRBV6-2/TRBV6-3 | TGTGCCAGCAGTGGATACGGGAGCAATCAGCCCCAGCATTTT | CASSGYGSNQPQHF
NA | NA | TRBJ2-3 | TRBV7-2 | TGTGCCAGCAGCCTAAGGTCGGGGATCCGCACAGATACGCAGTATTTT | CASSLRSGIRTDTQYF
few | TRBD1 | TRBJ2-5 | TRBV6-2/TRBV6-3 | TGTGCCAGCAGTTCGCTAGGTCAGGGGGCAGAGACCCAGTACTTC | CASSSLGQGAETQYF
many | NA | TRBJ2-3 | TRBV21-1 | TGTGCCAGCAGCAAAGTCGGATCTGGCGGCCCAGATACGCAGTATTTT | CASSKVGSGGPDTQYF
NA | TRBD2 | TRBJ2-5 | TRBV7-8 | TGTGCCAGCAGCTTAGGGGGAGCGGGGGCCCCTAGTGAGCAGTACTTC | CASSLGGAGAPSEQYF
NA | NA | TRBJ1-1 | TRBV7-2 | TGTGCCAGCAGCTTGAACAGGGTAGTTATGGACACTGAAGCTTTCTTT | CASSLNRVVMDTEAFF
NA | TRBD1 | TRBJ1-2 | TRBV9 | TGTGCCAGCGGCGGGTACAGGGGATTAAATGGCTACACCTTC | CASGGYRGLNGYTF
few | NA | TRBJ2-3 | TRBV7-9 | TGTGCCAGCAACTATAACCCGGACGCCTCAGGCACAGATACGCAGTATTTT | CASNYNPDASGTDTQYF
NA | NA | TRBJ2-5 | TRBV7-2 | TGTGCCAGCAGCTTAGTCGTGGGGAAGACCCAGTACTTC | CASSLVVGKTQYF
many | NA | TRBJ1-2 | TRBV7-9 | TGTGCCAGCAGCCCTGACACCAATGGCTACACCTTC | CASSPDTNGYTF
many | TRBD2 | TRBJ2-1 | TRBV7-2 | TGTGCCAGCAGCTTAGATGGGACTAGCGGGGCCAATGAGCAGTTCTTC | CASSLDGTSGANEQFF
many | NA | TRBJ2-5 | TRBV7-2 | TGTGCCAGCAGCTATACAACACTGTACCAAGAGACCCAGTACTTC | CASSYTTLYQETQYF
many | NA | TRBJ2-3 | TRBV18 | TGTGCCAGCTCACCCCGGCAGGGGGATACGCAGTATTTT | CASSPRQGDTQYF
many | TRBD2 | TRBJ2-1 | TRBV20-1 | TGCAGTGGACTGGCACTAGCGGAATCCTACAATGAGCAGTTCTTC | CSGLALAESYNEQFF
NA | TRBD1 | TRBJ1-1 | TRBV14 | TGTGCCAGCAGCCCAAGGGGGCCAGCTGAAGCTTTCTTT | CASSPRGPAEAFF
NA | NA | TRBJ2-3 | TRBV30 | TGTGCCTGGGGTGGAGTAGATACGCAGTATTTT | CAWGGVDTQYF
many | NA | TRBJ2-7 | TRBV20-1 | TGCAGTGCCACAGATCGCGGTTTTGTCAGGCCAGGGCAGTCCTACGAGCAGTACTTC | CSATDRGFVRPGQSYEQYF
many | NA | TRBJ1-6 | TRBV20-1 | TGCAGTGCTGTCAGGGACTCCTATAATTCACCCCTCCACTTT | CSAVRDSYNSPLHF
many | NA | TRBJ2-1 | TRBV7-9 | TGTGCCAGGGGAGGATCCTACAATGAGCAGTTCTTC | CARGGSYNEQFF
many | NA | TRBJ2-3 | TRBV6-2/TRBV6-3 | TGTGCCAGCAGTTACGTGGGGGGGCCCGAAGGTACGCAGTATTTT | CASSYVGGPEGTQYF
NA | NA | TRBJ2-7 | TRBV7-2 | TGTGCCAGCAGCTCAAGATTATGGGACTTGAGCTCCTACGAGCAGTACTTC | CASSSRLWDLSSYEQYF
NA | TRBD1 | TRBJ2-3 | TRBV7-2 | TGTGCCAGCAGCATCACAGGGGCAGATACGCAGTATTTT | CASSITGADTQYF
once | NA | TRBJ2-5 | TRBV18 | TGTGCCAGCTCACCTCAAGGGATAGGGTTAAGAGAGACCCAGTACTTC | CASSPQGIGLRETQYF
NA | TRBD2 | TRBJ2-1 | TRBV2 | TGTGCCAGCGCCCGAGCGGGGTCGGCGGGGGAGCAGTTCTTC | CASARAGSAGEQFF
NA | NA | TRBJ2-7 | TRBV2 | TGTGCCAGCAGTCCGGACGCGGAGAGTAACGAGCAGTACTTC | CASSPDAESNEQYF
NA | NA | TRBJ1-4 | TRBV12-3/TRBV12-4 | TGTGCCAGCAGTCCGTGCGCCCGAGGGAATGAAAAACTGTTTTTT | CASSPCARGNEKLFF
few | TRBD1 | TRBJ2-5 | TRBV6-4 | TGTGCCAGCAGTCCCCGACAGGGAACCACCTACAATGAGCAGTACTTC | CASSPRQGTTYNEQYF
NA | NA | TRBJ2-7 | TRBV6-2/TRBV6-3 | TGTGCCAGCAGTTACGCTGGGGGTACGGCCTACGAGCAGTACTTC | CASSYAGGTAYEQYF
many | NA | TRBJ2-3 | TRBV9 | TGTGCCAGCAGCCTCCATTGGACAGATACGCAGTATTTT | CASSLHWTDTQYF
NA | NA | TRBJ1-1 | TRBV7-2 | TGTGCCAGCAGCTTGAGTAGGGTGGGCACTGAAGCTTTCTTT | CASSLSRVGTEAFF
few | TRBD1 | TRBJ1-1 | TRBV6-5 | TGTGCCAGCAGTTACTTCCAGGGGGCGCGGGCTTTCTTT | CASSYFQGARAFF
many | TRBD1 | TRBJ1-2 | TRBV20-1 | TGCAGTGCTAGAGATCGGACAGGGGGTACCTATGGCTACACCTTC | CSARDRTGGTYGYTF
NA | NA | TRBJ2-1 | TRBV6-1 | TGTGCCAGCAGTGAAGCGTTTAGGCAGGGAGCGGCCTCCAATGAGCAGTTCTTC | CASSEAFRQGAASNEQFF
NA | TRBD2 | TRBJ2-4 | TRBV20-1 | TGCAGTGCTAGAGGGGGGACTAGCGGGGTGGTGGGATTGGACATTCAGTACTTC | CSARGGTSGVVGLDIQYF
few | NA | TRBJ2-2 | TRBV5-5 | TGTGCCAGCAGCCTCAGGACGAACGGGGAGCTGTTTTTT | CASSLRTNGELFF
NA | NA | TRBJ1-1 | TRBV12-3/TRBV12-4 | TGTGCCAGCTTCTCGGGGGGAGACACTGAAGCTTTCTTT | CASFSGGDTEAFF
many | NA | TRBJ1-1 | TRBV10-3 | TGTGCCATCAGGGATGATTCGAACACTGAAGCTTTCTTT | CAIRDDSNTEAFF
many | NA | TRBJ1-2 | TRBV18 | TGTGCCAGCTCACCCCAAGGCAGGGGCTATGGCTACACCTTC | CASSPQGRGYGYTF
NA | TRBD1 | TRBJ2-7 | TRBV10-3 | TGTGCCATCAGTGACCCCAGGGGGCGCGAGTACGAGCAGTACTTC | CAISDPRGREYEQYF
NA | NA | TRBJ1-2 | TRBV7-9 | TGTGCCAGCAGCCCCGGCAGGGCGAGGGATGGCTACACCTTC | CASSPGRARDGYTF
many | TRBD1 | TRBJ1-5 | TRBV4-3 | TGCGCCAGCAGCCAAAACCCAGGGGGCGGTCAGCCCCAGCATTTT | CASSQNPGGGQPQHF
NA | NA | TRBJ1-1 | TRBV3-1 | TGTGCCAGCAGCCAAGCGCAGATGGCTTTCTTT | CASSQAQMAFF
NA | NA | TRBJ2-7 | TRBV18 | TGTGCCAGCTCACCACCGAACCGGATCTACGAGCAGTACTTC | CASSPPNRIYEQYF
NA | NA | TRBJ2-1 | TRBV5-1 | TGCGCCAGCAGCTTTGGAACAGCGCAAGAGACCCAGTTCTTC | CASSFGTAQETQFF
NA | NA | TRBJ2-5 | TRBV4-2 | TGTGCCAGCAGCCCTGGGGGTAGCGTAATTAACCAAGAGACCCAGTACTTC | CASSPGGSVINQETQYF
few | TRBD1 | TRBJ2-2 | TRBV28 | TGTGCCAGCAGAACACAGGGGGCGACCGGGGAGCTGTTTTTT | CASRTQGATGELFF
once | TRBD1 | TRBJ2-7 | TRBV12-3/TRBV12-4 | TGTGCCAGCAGTTGGGACAGGGACTACGAGCAGTACTTC | CASSWDRDYEQYF
NA | NA | TRBJ1-2 | TRBV2 | TGTGCCAGCAGTGTGTCTCCCTCCCCTGGGTATGGCTACACCTTC | CASSVSPSPGYGYTF
NA | NA | TRBJ1-1 | TRBV10-3 | TGTGCCATCAGTGAAGGGATTAACACTGAAGCTTTCTTT | CAISEGINTEAFF
many | NA | TRBJ2-5 | TRBV12-3/TRBV12-4 | TGTGCCAGCAGTTTAGGATGGGAAACAGAGACCCAGTACTTC | CASSLGWETETQYF